Listed below are T cell receptor beta chains from one sample, sequenced in a study of cytomegalovirus exposure and HLA in healthy donors. Here immunoSEQ multiplex PCR was the method, and the copy in TCRdb shows in-frame clones only, minus some. Of approximately 220,000 clones listed, approximately 83% are singletons. Sequenced input: PBMCs. The receptors derive from a girl between 5 and 17 years old in good health and CMV-seronegative. The CDR3 runs from the conserved cysteine through the conserved F or W. The D gene is left open where the match is weak. The size entry is marked missing in some rows and otherwise reads once, few, many or a size class.

J gene	D gene	clone size	V gene	CDR3 protein	CDR3 DNA
TRBJ2-1	TRBD1	once	TRBV5-1	CASSLSGQGPPGEQFF	TGCGCCAGCAGCCTATCGGGACAGGGGCCCCCCGGTGAGCAGTTCTTC
TRBJ1-1	.	.	TRBV18	CASSPPTANTEAFF	TGTGCCAGCTCACCACCTACAGCGAACACTGAAGCTTTCTTT
TRBJ1-1	TRBD1	.	TRBV28	CASTPDRAFLGGAFF	TGTGCCAGCACCCCCGACAGGGCCTTTCTCGGTGGAGCTTTCTTT
TRBJ1-1	TRBD1	.	TRBV28	CASTLGTGSWVFF	TGTGCCAGCACCCTCGGGACAGGGTCTTGGGTTTTCTTT
TRBJ1-1	.	.	TRBV28	CASAPRVSPDTEAFF	TGTGCCAGCGCCCCCAGGGTTTCACCCGACACTGAAGCTTTCTTT
TRBJ2-5	TRBD2	.	TRBV4-2	CASSQDPASGSGTQYF	TGTGCCAGCAGCCAAGATCCGGCTAGCGGGAGTGGGACCCAGTACTTC
TRBJ2-5	.	.	TRBV28	CASSFFAGQETQYF	TGTGCCAGCAGTTTTTTCGCGGGCCAAGAGACCCAGTACTTC
TRBJ1-2	TRBD1	once	TRBV6-5	CASSQTGDRGAGYTF	TGTGCCAGCAGCCAGACCGGGGACAGGGGTGCTGGCTACACCTTC
TRBJ1-6	TRBD1	.	TRBV27	CASSLFWTGNSPLHF	TGTGCCAGCAGTTTATTTTGGACAGGGAATTCACCCCTCCACTTT
TRBJ2-1	TRBD2	.	TRBV19	CASSLQVAGGSEQFF	TGTGCCAGTAGTCTTCAGGTCGCGGGAGGCAGTGAGCAGTTCTTC
TRBJ1-5	TRBD1	.	TRBV11-2	CASSSPRQGGSNQPQHF	TGTGCCAGCAGCTCGCCCCGACAGGGAGGAAGCAATCAGCCCCAGCATTTT
TRBJ2-3	.	.	TRBV28	CASSLAGISTDTQYF	TGTGCCAGCAGTTTAGCCGGGATCAGCACAGATACGCAGTATTTT
TRBJ2-3	TRBD1	.	TRBV28	CASRTGGIGTDTQYF	TGTGCCAGCAGGACAGGGGGGATCGGCACAGATACGCAGTATTTT
TRBJ2-1	.	.	TRBV18	CASSLYRSSYNEQFF	TGTGCCAGCTCGCTCTACCGGAGCTCCTACAATGAGCAGTTCTTC
TRBJ2-7	TRBD1	.	TRBV29-1	CSALTGFSYEQYF	TGCAGCGCCCTGACAGGGTTTAGTTACGAGCAGTACTTC
TRBJ1-6	TRBD1	.	TRBV25-1	CASSGTGLWGRNSPLHF	TGTGCCAGCTCCGGGACAGGTCTTTGGGGGAGGAATTCACCCCTCCACTTT
TRBJ1-5	.	few	TRBV19	CASSWRAGTQGGQPQHF	TGTGCCAGTAGTTGGAGGGCAGGGACCCAAGGAGGGCAGCCCCAGCATTTT
TRBJ2-3	.	.	TRBV6-4	CASSSEAGAGTDTQYF	TGTGCCAGCAGTTCCGAGGCCGGTGCTGGCACAGATACGCAGTATTTT
TRBJ1-2	TRBD1	few	TRBV19	CASSTDRERYGYTF	TGTGCCAGTAGTACTGACAGGGAGCGCTATGGCTACACCTTC
TRBJ1-3	.	.	TRBV29-1	CSVVALGPGNTIYF	TGCAGCGTTGTTGCGCTGGGGCCTGGAAACACCATATATTTT
TRBJ2-1	TRBD1	.	TRBV19	CASANRGSHNEQFF	TGTGCCAGTGCGAACAGGGGCTCCCACAATGAGCAGTTCTTC
TRBJ1-2	TRBD1	.	TRBV28	CASSLPTGTGGGYTF	TGTGCCAGCAGTCTCCCAACCGGGACAGGGGGAGGCTACACCTTC
TRBJ2-1	TRBD2	.	TRBV28	CASSRLSGFGGRAVGEQFF	TGTGCCAGCAGCCGACTGTCTGGGTTCGGCGGGAGGGCGGTAGGTGAGCAGTTCTTC
TRBJ2-3	.	once	TRBV29-1	CSVVRGGAVTDTQYF	TGCAGCGTTGTAAGGGGCGGGGCAGTCACAGATACGCAGTATTTT
TRBJ2-2	TRBD2	.	TRBV5-1	CASSFKSGSWTGGLFF	TGCGCCAGCAGCTTCAAAAGCGGGAGTTGGACCGGGGGGCTGTTTTTT
TRBJ2-7	TRBD2	.	TRBV6-1	CASSALAGVMGSYEQYF	TGTGCCAGCAGTGCTCTAGCGGGAGTAATGGGTTCCTACGAGCAGTACTTC
TRBJ2-7	.	.	TRBV5-1	CASSLTRYEPQYF	TGCGCCAGCAGCTTAACCAGGTACGAGCCGCAGTACTTC
TRBJ2-3	TRBD2	.	TRBV10-3	CAIDSGGVTDTQYF	TGTGCCATCGATAGCGGGGGGGTAACAGATACGCAGTATTTT
TRBJ1-4	.	few	TRBV16	CASSRGPTNEKLFF	TGTGCCAGCAGCCGAGGGCCAACTAATGAAAAACTGTTTTTT
TRBJ2-7	TRBD2	.	TRBV27	CASSGGFEQYF	TGTGCCAGCTCCGGGGGGTTCGAGCAGTACTTC
TRBJ2-1	.	.	TRBV7-3	CASSPLRVREFGEQFF	TGTGCCAGCAGCCCCCTCCGGGTCCGTGAATTTGGTGAGCAGTTCTTC
TRBJ1-2	.	.	TRBV5-4	CASRDEAYLVYTF	TGTGCCAGCAGGGATGAGGCCTATCTTGTCTACACCTTC
TRBJ1-5	.	.	TRBV6-5	CASSLSPRQPQHF	TGTGCCAGCAGCCTCTCGCCGCGTCAGCCCCAGCATTTT
TRBJ2-7	.	.	TRBV23-1	CASSQSSGNAREQYF	TGCGCCAGCAGTCAATCGTCGGGAAACGCTAGGGAGCAGTACTTC
TRBJ2-4	TRBD1	.	TRBV2	CASKSGGFGNIQYF	TGTGCCAGCAAGTCAGGGGGCTTCGGAAACATTCAGTACTTC
TRBJ1-2	TRBD1	.	TRBV5-5	CASSLNRGYYGYTF	TGTGCCAGCAGCTTGAACAGGGGGTACTATGGCTACACCTTC
TRBJ2-7	.	.	TRBV6-5	CASINPTGYEQYF	TGTGCCAGCATTAACCCCACAGGTTACGAGCAGTACTTC
TRBJ2-7	.	.	TRBV2	CASSPTYEQYF	TGTGCCAGCAGTCCTACCTACGAGCAGTACTTC
TRBJ2-7	.	.	TRBV11-2	CASSLGWGREQYF	TGTGCCAGCAGCTTGGGGTGGGGGAGGGAGCAGTACTTC
TRBJ2-7	.	.	TRBV6-1	CASSEWAGINEQYF	TGTGCCAGCAGTGAATGGGCAGGGATAAACGAGCAGTACTTC
TRBJ1-1	TRBD1	few	TRBV18	CASSPGQGAEAFF	TGTGCCAGCTCACCAGGACAGGGTGCTGAAGCTTTCTTT
TRBJ1-3	.	.	TRBV9	CASARLDISGNTIYF	TGTGCCAGCGCGCGTTTGGACATCTCTGGAAACACCATATATTTT
TRBJ2-1	TRBD2	.	TRBV5-1	CASSFSDRDYQFF	TGCGCCAGCAGCTTTTCGGATCGGGACTACCAGTTCTTC
TRBJ1-1	.	.	TRBV11-2	CASSLDGGILNTEAFF	TGTGCCAGCAGCTTAGACGGGGGGATTTTGAACACTGAAGCTTTCTTT
TRBJ2-7	.	.	TRBV5-6	CASSSGRGGTIYEQYF	TGTGCCAGCAGCTCTGGGCGGGGTGGCACGATCTACGAGCAGTACTTC
TRBJ2-7	.	.	TRBV18	CASSPPNLAGNEQYF	TGTGCCAGCTCACCACCAAATTTGGCAGGGAACGAGCAGTACTTC
TRBJ2-3	.	.	TRBV27	CASTLTGSTDTQYF	TGTGCCAGCACCCTGACAGGAAGCACAGATACGCAGTATTTT
TRBJ1-5	.	.	TRBV7-2	CASSSVGAPSYPQHF	TGTGCCAGCAGCTCAGTGGGGGCGCCATCATATCCCCAGCATTTT
TRBJ2-5	.	few	TRBV7-9	CSSSLRVETQYF	TGTTCCAGCAGCTTGAGGGTAGAGACCCAGTACTTC
TRBJ2-1	.	.	TRBV11-2	CASSLFAVAGSFNNEQFF	TGTGCCAGCAGCTTATTTGCCGTCGCGGGGAGCTTCAACAATGAGCAGTTCTTC
TRBJ2-3	.	.	TRBV4-3	CASSQDGDTQYF	TGCGCCAGCAGCCAAGACGGAGATACGCAGTATTTT
TRBJ2-1	.	.	TRBV5-6	CASQGGFGNEQFF	TGTGCCAGTCAGGGGGGATTTGGCAATGAGCAGTTCTTC
TRBJ1-1	.	once	TRBV6-5	CASSYTMQGWTEAFF	TGTGCCAGCAGTTACACTATGCAGGGGTGGACTGAAGCTTTCTTT
TRBJ2-1	.	.	TRBV5-1	CASSFGRASYNEQFF	TGCGCCAGCAGCTTTGGGCGGGCATCCTACAATGAGCAGTTCTTC